The subject of this entry is one TCR beta chain. These data are taken from a study of blood T cell repertoires in COVID-19. Overall study context: The study drew acute and convalescent COVID-19 samples from the United States, Italy and Spain.

This CDR3 has 14 amino acids. V was clipped by 3 bases and J by 2 bases, with 14 bases between them. The germline CDR1 and CDR2 sequences are DFQATT and SNEGSKA (reference sequence). In the authors' workflow: Amplification from reference gene primers served as the basis for estimated nucleated cell counts. The data were produced by immunoSEQ multiplex PCR, yet TCRdb's version contains in-frame clones alone and is incomplete. For V, J and clone size, that table is used; D and trimming come from the DNA. Here the sample spans approximately 94,000 clones, about 82% being singletons. The V gene is TRBV20-1, the J gene TRBJ2-7; the D gene is possibly TRBD1 (5 bases). Sequencing input: peripheral blood. This receptor was identified in a man aged 50-59 years with active or convalescent COVID-19. Here the CDR3 DNA reads TGCAGTGCTAGTGAGGCCAGGGCCGCCTACGAGCAGTACTTC. Protein product: CSASEARAAYEQYF.